This is a list of T cell receptor beta chains from one sample in a study of shared clonotypes between healthy human individuals. TCRdb's table, derived via immunoSEQ multiplex PCR, lists solely in-frame clones and lacks some. The table shows approximately 2,000,000 clones, with roughly 92% occurring only once. The sequenced sample was naive CD4+ T cells from PBMCs. All receptors derive from a man aged 18 to 30 in good health. Some clones in this sample may be carry-over from other donors' samples. Both conserved end residues are part of each CDR3. D genes are given only for firm matches. Size is stated for part of the rows, as once, few or many counts, or as a class when the clone is expanded.

abundance: -
len: 14
v_gene: TRBV6-1
j_gene: TRBJ2-7
d_gene: -
CDR3aa: CASSWSGPSYEQYF
CDR3nt: TGTGCCAGCAGTTGGAGTGGCCCTTCCTACGAGCAGTACTTC

abundance: -
len: 16
v_gene: TRBV7-2
j_gene: TRBJ2-7
d_gene: TRBD2
CDR3aa: CASSLVRTSGTYEQYF
CDR3nt: TGTGCCAGCAGCTTAGTCAGGACTAGCGGTACCTACGAGCAGTACTTC

abundance: -
len: 16
v_gene: TRBV7-2
j_gene: TRBJ2-1
d_gene: TRBD1
CDR3aa: CASSRTGTGGYNEQFF
CDR3nt: TGTGCCAGCAGTAGAACCGGGACAGGGGGCTACAATGAGCAGTTCTTC

abundance: -
len: 13
v_gene: TRBV11-3
j_gene: TRBJ2-5
d_gene: -
CDR3aa: CASSTTGSGTQYF
CDR3nt: TGTGCCAGCAGCACGACCGGGTCGGGGACCCAGTACTTC

abundance: -
len: 14
v_gene: TRBV7-6
j_gene: TRBJ1-1
d_gene: -
CDR3aa: CASSLGGMNTEAFF
CDR3nt: TGTGCCAGCAGCTTAGGGGGTATGAACACTGAAGCTTTCTTT

abundance: -
len: 13
v_gene: TRBV5-1
j_gene: TRBJ2-3
d_gene: -
CDR3aa: CASQFGGSDTQYF
CDR3nt: TGCGCCAGCCAGTTTGGGGGCAGCGATACGCAGTATTTT

abundance: -
len: 14
v_gene: TRBV19
j_gene: TRBJ1-5
d_gene: TRBD1
CDR3aa: CASSGDRGLQPQHF
CDR3nt: TGTGCCAGTAGTGGTGACAGGGGGCTTCAGCCCCAGCATTTT

abundance: -
len: 17
v_gene: TRBV19
j_gene: TRBJ2-3
d_gene: -
CDR3aa: CASSIAGVSASTDTQYF
CDR3nt: TGTGCCAGTAGTATCGCGGGTGTTAGCGCGAGCACAGATACGCAGTATTTT

abundance: -
len: 12
v_gene: TRBV29-1
j_gene: TRBJ2-3
d_gene: -
CDR3aa: CSAGGGTDTQYF
CDR3nt: TGCAGCGCCGGAGGGGGCACAGATACGCAGTATTTT

abundance: -
len: 13
v_gene: TRBV7-9
j_gene: TRBJ2-1
d_gene: -
CDR3aa: CASSPTRGGEQFF
CDR3nt: TGTGCCAGCAGCCCCACACGGGGAGGTGAGCAGTTCTTC

abundance: -
len: 13
v_gene: TRBV5-8
j_gene: TRBJ2-7
d_gene: -
CDR3aa: CASSLRQGSEQYF
CDR3nt: TGTGCCAGCAGCTTGCGGCAGGGTAGCGAGCAGTACTTC

abundance: -
len: 16
v_gene: TRBV6-1
j_gene: TRBJ2-1
d_gene: -
CDR3aa: CASSVGLAYFGNEQFF
CDR3nt: -

abundance: -
len: 14
v_gene: TRBV11-3
j_gene: TRBJ2-3
d_gene: -
CDR3aa: CASSPWDRTDTQYF
CDR3nt: TGTGCCAGCAGCCCCTGGGACCGCACAGATACGCAGTATTTT

abundance: once
len: 14
v_gene: TRBV9
j_gene: TRBJ2-7
d_gene: -
CDR3aa: CASSAEVQGYEQYF
CDR3nt: TGTGCCAGCAGCGCCGAGGTACAGGGCTACGAGCAGTACTTC

abundance: few
len: 12
v_gene: TRBV19
j_gene: TRBJ1-5
d_gene: -
CDR3aa: CASRYRNQPQHF
CDR3nt: TGTGCCAGTAGGTATCGCAATCAGCCCCAGCATTTT

abundance: -
len: 14
v_gene: TRBV25-1
j_gene: TRBJ2-7
d_gene: TRBD1
CDR3aa: CASSESGRGPEQYF
CDR3nt: TGTGCCAGCAGTGAATCAGGCAGGGGGCCCGAGCAGTACTTC

abundance: once
len: 14
v_gene: TRBV30
j_gene: TRBJ2-1
d_gene: TRBD2
CDR3aa: CAWSRLASYNEQFF
CDR3nt: TGTGCCTGGAGTCGACTAGCGTCTTACAATGAGCAGTTCTTC

abundance: -
len: 14
v_gene: TRBV5-1
j_gene: TRBJ2-5
d_gene: TRBD2
CDR3aa: CASSQTSGIETQYF
CDR3nt: TGCGCCAGCAGCCAGACTAGCGGGATAGAGACCCAGTACTTC

abundance: -
len: 16
v_gene: TRBV29-1
j_gene: TRBJ1-1
d_gene: -
CDR3aa: CSVALRLGRENTEAFF
CDR3nt: TGCAGCGTTGCGTTGCGTTTGGGCAGGGAGAACACTGAAGCTTTCTTT

abundance: -
len: 15
v_gene: TRBV7-2
j_gene: TRBJ2-7
d_gene: TRBD2
CDR3aa: CASSLTSGRSHEQYF
CDR3nt: TGTGCCAGCAGCTTAACTAGCGGGAGGTCTCACGAGCAGTACTTC

abundance: -
len: 12
v_gene: TRBV27
j_gene: TRBJ2-3
d_gene: -
CDR3aa: CASRTLGGTQYF
CDR3nt: TGTGCCAGCAGGACCCTCGGTGGTACGCAGTATTTT

abundance: -
len: 13
v_gene: TRBV4-1
j_gene: TRBJ2-5
d_gene: -
CDR3aa: CASSQAQLETQYF
CDR3nt: TGCGCCAGCAGCCAAGCTCAGCTGGAGACCCAGTACTTC

abundance: -
len: 13
v_gene: TRBV28
j_gene: TRBJ1-1
d_gene: -
CDR3aa: CASSLGGDTEAFF
CDR3nt: TGTGCCAGCAGTTTAGGAGGGGACACTGAAGCTTTCTTT

abundance: -
len: 14
v_gene: TRBV7-9
j_gene: TRBJ1-5
d_gene: -
CDR3aa: CASSRDSVGQPQHF
CDR3nt: TGTGCCAGCAGCCGCGACAGTGTCGGTCAGCCCCAGCATTTT

abundance: -
len: 13
v_gene: TRBV28
j_gene: TRBJ1-2
d_gene: -
CDR3aa: CASSFGRPGGYTF
CDR3nt: TGTGCCAGCAGTTTTGGCCGCCCTGGGGGCTACACCTTC

abundance: -
len: 13
v_gene: TRBV5-4
j_gene: TRBJ2-7
d_gene: TRBD1
CDR3aa: CASSMGQAYEQYF
CDR3nt: TGTGCCAGCAGCATGGGACAGGCCTACGAGCAGTACTTC

abundance: -
len: 15
v_gene: TRBV7-6
j_gene: TRBJ2-7
d_gene: TRBD1
CDR3aa: CASSLEAGTGIEQYF
CDR3nt: TGTGCCAGCAGCTTAGAGGCCGGGACAGGGATCGAGCAGTACTTC

abundance: -
len: 17
v_gene: TRBV28
j_gene: TRBJ2-4
d_gene: TRBD2
CDR3aa: CARHRILAGLAKNIQYF
CDR3nt: TGTGCCAGGCATAGAATACTAGCGGGCCTAGCCAAAAACATTCAGTACTTC

abundance: -
len: 15
v_gene: TRBV6-5
j_gene: TRBJ1-2
d_gene: TRBD1
CDR3aa: CASSYDGTGTRSYTF
CDR3nt: TGTGCCAGCAGTTACGACGGGACAGGGACGCGGAGCTACACCTTC

abundance: -
len: 15
v_gene: TRBV27
j_gene: TRBJ1-4
d_gene: TRBD1
CDR3aa: CASKGQGYMAEKLFF
CDR3nt: TGTGCCAGCAAAGGACAGGGGTATATGGCTGAAAAACTGTTTTTT

abundance: -
len: 16
v_gene: TRBV5-4
j_gene: TRBJ2-3
d_gene: TRBD2
CDR3aa: CASSPTSGRGTDTQYF
CDR3nt: TGTGCCAGCAGCCCGACTAGCGGGAGAGGCACAGATACGCAGTATTTT

abundance: -
len: 17
v_gene: TRBV5-6
j_gene: TRBJ2-2
d_gene: -
CDR3aa: CASSLVRGGTGTGELFF
CDR3nt: TGTGCCAGCAGCTTAGTCCGAGGAGGAACGGGCACCGGGGAGCTGTTTTTT

abundance: -
len: 13
v_gene: TRBV6-1
j_gene: TRBJ2-1
d_gene: -
CDR3aa: CAIMEGLDNEQFF
CDR3nt: TGTGCCATCATGGAAGGGCTGGACAATGAGCAGTTCTTC

abundance: -
len: 13
v_gene: TRBV27
j_gene: TRBJ1-2
d_gene: -
CDR3aa: CASLGAGYYGYTF
CDR3nt: TGTGCCAGCCTGGGAGCCGGGTACTATGGCTACACCTTC

abundance: -
len: 14
v_gene: TRBV6-6
j_gene: TRBJ2-1
d_gene: -
CDR3aa: CASTPHPGYNEQFF
CDR3nt: TGTGCCAGCACCCCCCACCCAGGCTACAATGAGCAGTTCTTC

abundance: -
len: 14
v_gene: TRBV5-1
j_gene: TRBJ1-1
d_gene: -
CDR3aa: CASSFERGVTEAFF
CDR3nt: TGCGCCAGCAGCTTCGAGAGGGGGGTCACTGAAGCTTTCTTT

abundance: -
len: 12
v_gene: TRBV29-1
j_gene: TRBJ2-7
d_gene: TRBD1
CDR3aa: CSVGEGQGNRYF
CDR3nt: TGCAGCGTTGGGGAGGGACAGGGAAATAGGTACTTC